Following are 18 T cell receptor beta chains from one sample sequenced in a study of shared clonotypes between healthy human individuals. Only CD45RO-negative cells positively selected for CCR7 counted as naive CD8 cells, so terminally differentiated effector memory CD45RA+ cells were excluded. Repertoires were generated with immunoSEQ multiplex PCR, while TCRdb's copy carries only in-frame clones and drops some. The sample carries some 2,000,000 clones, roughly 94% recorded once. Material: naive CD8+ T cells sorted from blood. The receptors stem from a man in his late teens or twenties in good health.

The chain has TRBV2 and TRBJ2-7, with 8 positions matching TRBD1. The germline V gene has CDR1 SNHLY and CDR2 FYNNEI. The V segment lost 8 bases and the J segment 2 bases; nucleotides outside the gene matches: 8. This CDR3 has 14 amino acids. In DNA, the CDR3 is TGTGCCAGCTCCTGGACAGGGCGCACCTACGAGCAGTACTTC. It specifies CASSWTGRTYEQYF.

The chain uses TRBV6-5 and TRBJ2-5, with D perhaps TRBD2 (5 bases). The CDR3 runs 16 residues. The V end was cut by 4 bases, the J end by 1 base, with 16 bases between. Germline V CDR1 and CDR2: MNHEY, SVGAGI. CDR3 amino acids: CASSSRGEGVQETQYF. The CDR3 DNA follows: TGTGCCAGCAGTTCCCGAGGTGAGGGCGTCCAAGAGACCCAGTACTTC.

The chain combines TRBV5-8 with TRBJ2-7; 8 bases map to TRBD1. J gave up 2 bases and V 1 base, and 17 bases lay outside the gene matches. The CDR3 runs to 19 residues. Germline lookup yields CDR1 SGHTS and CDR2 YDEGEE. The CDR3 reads CASSLIHPETRQGTYEQYF. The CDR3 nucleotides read TGTGCCAGCAGCTTGATCCACCCCGAAACTCGACAGGGGACCTACGAGCAGTACTTC.

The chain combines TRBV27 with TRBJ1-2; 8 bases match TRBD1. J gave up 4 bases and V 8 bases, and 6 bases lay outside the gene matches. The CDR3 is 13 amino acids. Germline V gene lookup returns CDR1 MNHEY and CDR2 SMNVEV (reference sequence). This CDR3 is CASFPTGAYGYTF. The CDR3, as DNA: TGTGCCAGCTTTCCGACAGGGGCCTATGGCTACACCTTC.

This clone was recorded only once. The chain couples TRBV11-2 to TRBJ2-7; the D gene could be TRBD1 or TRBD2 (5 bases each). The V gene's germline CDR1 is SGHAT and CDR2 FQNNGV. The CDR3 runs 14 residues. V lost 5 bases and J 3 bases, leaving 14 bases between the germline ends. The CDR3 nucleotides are TGTGCCAGCAGCGCCTCCGGGACCAACTACGAGCAGTACTTC. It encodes CASSASGTNYEQYF.

In nucleotides, the CDR3 is TGCGCCAGCAGCCAAGTAGACAGCCTCTATGGCTACACCTTC. Translation: CASSQVDSLYGYTF. The chain joins TRBV4-1 to TRBJ1-2, with TRBD1 as a possible D gene (5 bases). This CDR3 comprises 14 residues. Germline V gene lookup returns CDR1 MGHRA and CDR2 YSYEKL. V was pared by 1 base and J by 4 bases, with 10 bases between.

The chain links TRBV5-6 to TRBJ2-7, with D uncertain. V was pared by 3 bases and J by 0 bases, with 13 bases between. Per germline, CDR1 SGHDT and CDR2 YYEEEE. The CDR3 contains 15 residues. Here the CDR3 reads CASSSSGLLSYEQYF. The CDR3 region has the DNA TGTGCCAGCAGCTCGTCCGGGCTCCTCTCCTACGAGCAGTACTTC. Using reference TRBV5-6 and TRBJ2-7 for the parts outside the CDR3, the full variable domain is DAGVTQSPTHLIKTRGQQVTLRCSPKSGHDTVSWYQQALGQGPQFIFQYYEEEERQRGNFPDRFSGHQFPNYSSELNVNALLLGDSALYLCASSSSGLLSYEQYFGPGTRLTVT.

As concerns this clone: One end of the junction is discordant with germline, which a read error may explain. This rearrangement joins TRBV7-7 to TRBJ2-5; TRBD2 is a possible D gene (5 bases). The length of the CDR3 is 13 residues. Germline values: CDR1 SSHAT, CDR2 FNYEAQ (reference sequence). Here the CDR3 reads CASSLAPEVAPNF. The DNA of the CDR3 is TGTGCTAGCAGCTTAGCGCCTGAGGTAGCACCGAACTTC. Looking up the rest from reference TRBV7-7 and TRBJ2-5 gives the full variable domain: GAGVSQSPRYKVTKRGQDVTLRCDPISSHATLYWYQQALGQGPEFLTYFNYEAQPDKSGLPSDRFSAERPEGSISTLTIQRTEQRDSAMYRCASSLAPEVAPNFGPGTRLLVL.

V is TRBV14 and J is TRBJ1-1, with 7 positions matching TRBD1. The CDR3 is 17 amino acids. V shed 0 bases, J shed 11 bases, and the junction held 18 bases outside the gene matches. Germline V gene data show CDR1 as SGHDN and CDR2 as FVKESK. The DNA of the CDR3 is TGTGCCAGCAGCCAAGATGGTCTCAATCTTAGGGGGCGTTCGGCTTTCTTT. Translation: CASSQDGLNLRGRSAFF.

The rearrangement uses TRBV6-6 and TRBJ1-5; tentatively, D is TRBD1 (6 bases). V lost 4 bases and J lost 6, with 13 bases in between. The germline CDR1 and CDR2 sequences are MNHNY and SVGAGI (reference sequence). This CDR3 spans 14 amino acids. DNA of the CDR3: TGTGCCAGCAGTTCCTTGGAGGGGGGTCAGCCCCAGCATTTT. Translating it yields CASSSLEGGQPQHF.

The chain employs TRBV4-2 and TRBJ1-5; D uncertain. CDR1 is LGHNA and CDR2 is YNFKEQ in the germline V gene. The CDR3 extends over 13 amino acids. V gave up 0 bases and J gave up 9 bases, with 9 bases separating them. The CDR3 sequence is CASSQEIWWPQHF. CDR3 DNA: TGTGCCAGCAGCCAAGAAATCTGGTGGCCCCAGCATTTT.

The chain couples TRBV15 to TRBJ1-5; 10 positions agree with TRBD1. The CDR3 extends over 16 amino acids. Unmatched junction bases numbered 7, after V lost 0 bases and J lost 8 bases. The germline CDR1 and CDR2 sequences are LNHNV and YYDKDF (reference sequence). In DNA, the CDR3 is TGTGCCACCAGCAGAGATCGGACAGGGGGTTGGGAGCCCCAGCATTTT. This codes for CATSRDRTGGWEPQHF. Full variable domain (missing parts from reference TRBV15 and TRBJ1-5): DAMVIQNPRYQVTQFGKPVTLSCSQTLNHNVMYWYQQKSSQAPKLLFHYYDKDFNNEADTPDNFQSRRPNTSFCFLDIRSPGLGDTAMYLCATSRDRTGGWEPQHFGDGTRLSIL.

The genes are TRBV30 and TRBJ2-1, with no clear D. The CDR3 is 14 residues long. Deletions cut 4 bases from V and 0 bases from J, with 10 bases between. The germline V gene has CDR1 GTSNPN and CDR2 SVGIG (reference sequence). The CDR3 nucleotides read TGTGCCTGGACCGATGGGATCTCCTACAATGAGCAGTTCTTC. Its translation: CAWTDGISYNEQFF.

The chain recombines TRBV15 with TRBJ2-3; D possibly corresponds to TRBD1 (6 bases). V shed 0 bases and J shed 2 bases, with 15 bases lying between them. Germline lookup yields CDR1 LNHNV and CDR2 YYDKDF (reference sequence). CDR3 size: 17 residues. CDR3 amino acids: CATSRDSLGAITDTQYF. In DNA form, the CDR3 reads TGTGCCACCAGCAGAGATTCACTGGGGGCCATCACAGATACGCAGTATTTT.

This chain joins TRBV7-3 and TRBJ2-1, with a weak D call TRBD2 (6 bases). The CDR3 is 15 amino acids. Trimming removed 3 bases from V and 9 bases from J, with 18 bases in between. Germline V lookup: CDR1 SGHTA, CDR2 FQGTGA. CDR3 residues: CASSFWSLAGGEQFF. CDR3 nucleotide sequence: TGTGCCAGCAGCTTCTGGTCTCTGGCCGGGGGTGAGCAGTTCTTC.

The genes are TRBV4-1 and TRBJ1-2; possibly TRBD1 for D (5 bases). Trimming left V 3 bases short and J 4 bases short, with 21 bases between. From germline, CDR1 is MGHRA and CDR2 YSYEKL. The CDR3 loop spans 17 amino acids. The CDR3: CASSQATGAGLLYGYTF. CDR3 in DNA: TGCGCCAGCAGCCAGGCGACTGGGGCAGGCCTTCTCTATGGCTACACCTTC.

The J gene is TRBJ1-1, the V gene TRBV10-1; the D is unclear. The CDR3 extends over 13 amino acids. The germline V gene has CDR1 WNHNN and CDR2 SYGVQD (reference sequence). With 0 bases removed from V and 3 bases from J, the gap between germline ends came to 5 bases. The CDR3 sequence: CASSESVHTEAFF. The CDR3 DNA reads TGCGCCAGCAGTGAGTCCGTCCACACTGAAGCTTTCTTT.

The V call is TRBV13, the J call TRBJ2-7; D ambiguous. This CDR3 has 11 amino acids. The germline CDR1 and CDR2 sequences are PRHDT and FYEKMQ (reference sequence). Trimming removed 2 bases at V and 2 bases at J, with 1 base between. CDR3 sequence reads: CASSLTYEQYF. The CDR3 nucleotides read TGTGCCAGCAGCTTAACCTACGAGCAGTACTTC.